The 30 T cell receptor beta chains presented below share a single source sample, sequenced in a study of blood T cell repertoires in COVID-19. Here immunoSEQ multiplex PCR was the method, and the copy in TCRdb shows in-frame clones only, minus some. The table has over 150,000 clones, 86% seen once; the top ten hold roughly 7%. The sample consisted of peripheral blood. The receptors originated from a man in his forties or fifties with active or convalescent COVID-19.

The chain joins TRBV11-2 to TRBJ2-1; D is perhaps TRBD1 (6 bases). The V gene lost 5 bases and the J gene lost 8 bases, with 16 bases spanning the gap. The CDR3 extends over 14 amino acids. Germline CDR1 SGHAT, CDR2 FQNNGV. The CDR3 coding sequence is TGTGCCAGCAGCCAACGATCCAAGGGGGATGAGCAGTTCTTC. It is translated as CASSQRSKGDEQFF.

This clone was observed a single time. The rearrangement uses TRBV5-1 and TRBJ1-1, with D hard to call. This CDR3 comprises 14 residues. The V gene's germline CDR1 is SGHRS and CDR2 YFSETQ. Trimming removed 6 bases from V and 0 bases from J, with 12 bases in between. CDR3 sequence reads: CASTGGLMNTEAFF. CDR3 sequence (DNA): TGCGCCAGCACAGGAGGACTGATGAACACTGAAGCTTTCTTT. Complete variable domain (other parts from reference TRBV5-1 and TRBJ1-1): KAGVTQTPRYLIKTRGQQVTLSCSPISGHRSVSWYQQTPGQGLQFLFEYFSETQRNKGNFPGRFSGRQFSNSRSEMNVSTLELGDSALYLCASTGGLMNTEAFFGQGTRLTVV.

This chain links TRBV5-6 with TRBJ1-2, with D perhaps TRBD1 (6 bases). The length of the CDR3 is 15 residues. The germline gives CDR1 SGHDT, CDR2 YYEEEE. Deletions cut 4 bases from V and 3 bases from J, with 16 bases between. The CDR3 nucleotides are TGTGCCAGCAGCCAAACGGGACAAGTTTACTATGGCTACACCTTC. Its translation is CASSQTGQVYYGYTF.

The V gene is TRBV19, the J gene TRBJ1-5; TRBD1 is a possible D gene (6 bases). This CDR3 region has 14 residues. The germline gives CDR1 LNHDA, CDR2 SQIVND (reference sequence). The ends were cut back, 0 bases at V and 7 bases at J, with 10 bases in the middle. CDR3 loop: CASSIDWGGQPQHF. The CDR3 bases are TGTGCCAGTAGTATAGATTGGGGGGGCCAGCCCCAGCATTTT.

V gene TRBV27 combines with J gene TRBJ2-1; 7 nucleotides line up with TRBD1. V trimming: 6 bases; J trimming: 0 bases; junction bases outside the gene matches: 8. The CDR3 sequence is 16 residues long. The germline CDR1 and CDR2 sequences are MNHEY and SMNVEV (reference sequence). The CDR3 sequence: CASRALTGSSYNEQFF. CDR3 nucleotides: TGTGCCAGCAGGGCCCTGACAGGGAGCTCCTACAATGAGCAGTTCTTC.

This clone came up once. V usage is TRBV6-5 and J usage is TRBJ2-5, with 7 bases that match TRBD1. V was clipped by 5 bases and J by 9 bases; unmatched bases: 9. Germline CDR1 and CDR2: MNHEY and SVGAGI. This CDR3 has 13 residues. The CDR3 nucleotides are TGTGCCAGCAGTAAACAGGGGCCCGAGGCCCAGTACTTC. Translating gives CASSKQGPEAQYF.

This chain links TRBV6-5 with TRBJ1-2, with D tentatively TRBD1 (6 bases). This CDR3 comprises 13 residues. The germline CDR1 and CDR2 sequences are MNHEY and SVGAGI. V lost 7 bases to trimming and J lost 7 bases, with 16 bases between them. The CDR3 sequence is CASINNRAGGYTF. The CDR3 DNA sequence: TGTGCCAGCATCAACAACAGGGCGGGTGGCTACACCTTC.

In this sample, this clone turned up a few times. Here the CDR3 DNA reads TGTGCCAGCAGATCAACCGGGACAGGGGGCTCCTACGAGCAGTACTTC. It is translated as CASRSTGTGGSYEQYF. V gene TRBV7-9 combines with J gene TRBJ2-7, with TRBD1 matching over 11 bases. CDR1 is SEHNR, CDR2 FQNEAQ, per germline (reference sequence). The CDR3 runs to 16 residues. J gave up 0 bases and V 6 bases, and 7 bases lay outside the gene matches.

CDR3 nucleotide sequence: TGTGCCAGCAGCCGGGACTCTCTTAGGGAGACCCAGTACTTC. Protein sequence: CASSRDSLRETQYF. V usage is TRBV7-2 and J usage is TRBJ2-5, with D possibly TRBD2 on 6 matching bases. Germline V gives CDR1 SGHTA, CDR2 FQGNSA. V was cut by 5 bases and J by 5 bases, with 15 bases left in between. The CDR3 is made up of 14 amino acids. Using reference TRBV7-2 and TRBJ2-5 for the parts outside the CDR3, the full variable domain is GAGVSQSPSNKVTEKGKDVELRCDPISGHTALYWYRQSLGQGLEFLIYFQGNSAPDKSGLPSDRFSAERTGGSVSTLTIQRTQQEDSAVYLCASSRDSLRETQYFGPGTRLLVL.

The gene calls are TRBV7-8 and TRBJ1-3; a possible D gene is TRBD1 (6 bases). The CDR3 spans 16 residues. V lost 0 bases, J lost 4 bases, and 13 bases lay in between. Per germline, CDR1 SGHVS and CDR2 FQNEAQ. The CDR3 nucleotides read TGTGCCAGCAGCTTAGCCTACAGGGCTTCGGGAAACACCATATATTTT. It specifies CASSLAYRASGNTIYF.

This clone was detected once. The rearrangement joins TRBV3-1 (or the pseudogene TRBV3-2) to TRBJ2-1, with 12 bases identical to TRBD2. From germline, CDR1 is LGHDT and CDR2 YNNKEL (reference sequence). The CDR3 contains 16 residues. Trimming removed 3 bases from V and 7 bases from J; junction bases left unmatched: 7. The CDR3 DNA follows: TGTGCCAGCAGCCATCTACTAGCGGGAGGTGGGAATGAGCAGTTCTTC. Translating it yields CASSHLLAGGGNEQFF.

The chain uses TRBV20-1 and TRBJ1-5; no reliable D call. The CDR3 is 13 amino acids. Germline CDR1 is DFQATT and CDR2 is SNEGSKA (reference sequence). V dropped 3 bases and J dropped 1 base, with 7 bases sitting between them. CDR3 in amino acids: CSASRRSNQPQHF. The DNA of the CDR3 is TGCAGTGCTAGTCGGAGGAGCAATCAGCCCCAGCATTTT.

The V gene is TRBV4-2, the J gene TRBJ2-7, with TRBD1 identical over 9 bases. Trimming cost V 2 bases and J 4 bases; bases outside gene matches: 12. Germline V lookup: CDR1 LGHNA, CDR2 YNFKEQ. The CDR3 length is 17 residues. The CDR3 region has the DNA TGTGCCAGCAGCCAACCACCACAGGGGGCAGGACTATACGAGCAGTACTTC. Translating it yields CASSQPPQGAGLYEQYF.

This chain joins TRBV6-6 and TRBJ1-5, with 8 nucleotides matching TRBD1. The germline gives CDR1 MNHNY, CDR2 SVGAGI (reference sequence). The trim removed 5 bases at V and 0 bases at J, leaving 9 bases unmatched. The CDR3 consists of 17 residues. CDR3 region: CASSPYLTGDSNQPQHF. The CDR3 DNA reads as TGTGCCAGCAGTCCCTACCTGACAGGGGATAGCAATCAGCCCCAGCATTTT.

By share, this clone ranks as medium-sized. The CDR3: CASSLDRGHFYGYTF. The CDR3 DNA is TGTGCCAGTAGTCTCGACAGGGGACATTTCTATGGCTACACCTTC. This chain uses TRBV19 with TRBJ1-2; TRBD1 matches 8 bases. Germline lookup yields CDR1 LNHDA and CDR2 SQIVND (reference sequence). The CDR3 is 15 amino acids. V shed 5 bases, J shed 4 bases, and the junction held 9 bases outside the gene matches. The full variable domain, in which reference TRBV19 and TRBJ1-2 provide the parts outside the CDR3, is DGGITQSPKYLFRKEGQNVTLSCEQNLNHDAMYWYRQDPGQGLRLIYYSQIVNDFQKGDIAEGYSVSREKKESFPLTVTSAQKNPTAFYLCASSLDRGHFYGYTFGSGTRLTVV.

Here the CDR3 reads CASSLAGNTEAFF. CDR3 DNA: TGTGCCAGCAGCTTGGCGGGGAACACTGAAGCTTTCTTT. V is TRBV5-4 and J is TRBJ1-1, with unresolved D. The CDR3 is 13 amino acids. Trimming pared 0 bases from V and 1 base from J, leaving 4 bases between. CDR1 SGHNT and CDR2 YYREEE come from the germline V gene (reference sequence).

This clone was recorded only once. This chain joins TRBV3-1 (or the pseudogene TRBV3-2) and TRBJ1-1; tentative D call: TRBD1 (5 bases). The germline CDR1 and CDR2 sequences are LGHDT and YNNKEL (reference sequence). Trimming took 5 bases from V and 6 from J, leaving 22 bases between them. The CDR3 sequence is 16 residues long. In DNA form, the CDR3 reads TGTGCCAGCAGCTCCCTCCCCGGGTCGGGCAGGGCTGAAGCTTTCTTT. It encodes CASSSLPGSGRAEAFF.

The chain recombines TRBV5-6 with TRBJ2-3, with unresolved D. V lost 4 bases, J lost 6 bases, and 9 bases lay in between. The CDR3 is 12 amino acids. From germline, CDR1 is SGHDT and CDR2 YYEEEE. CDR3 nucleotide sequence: TGTGCCAGCAGCCACTTTCTGGATACGCAGTATTTT. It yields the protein CASSHFLDTQYF.

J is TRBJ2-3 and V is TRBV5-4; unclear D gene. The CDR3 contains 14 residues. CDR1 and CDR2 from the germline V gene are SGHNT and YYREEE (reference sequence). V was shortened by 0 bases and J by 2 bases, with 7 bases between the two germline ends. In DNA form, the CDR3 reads TGTGCCAGCAGCTTGGGAAGCGCCACAGATACGCAGTATTTT. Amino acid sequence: CASSLGSATDTQYF.

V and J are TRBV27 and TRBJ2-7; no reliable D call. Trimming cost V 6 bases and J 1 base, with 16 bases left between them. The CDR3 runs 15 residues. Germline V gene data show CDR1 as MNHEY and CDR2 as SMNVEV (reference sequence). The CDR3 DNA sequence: TGTGCCAGCAGCCCAAGTAGCTCCCGATCCTACGAGCAGTACTTC. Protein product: CASSPSSSRSYEQYF.

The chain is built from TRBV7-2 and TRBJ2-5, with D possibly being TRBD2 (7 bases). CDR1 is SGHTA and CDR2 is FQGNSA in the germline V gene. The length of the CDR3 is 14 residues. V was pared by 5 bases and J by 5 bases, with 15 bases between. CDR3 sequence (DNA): TGTGCCAGCAGCGGGGGGGCCTTTTTTGAGACCCAGTACTTC. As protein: CASSGGAFFETQYF.

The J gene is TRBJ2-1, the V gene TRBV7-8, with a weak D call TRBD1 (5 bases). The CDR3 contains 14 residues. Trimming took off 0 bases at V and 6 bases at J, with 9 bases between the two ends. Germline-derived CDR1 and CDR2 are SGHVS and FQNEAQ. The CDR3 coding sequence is TGTGCCAGCAGCTTAGCGCAGGGCCTCAATGAGCAGTTCTTC. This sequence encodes CASSLAQGLNEQFF.

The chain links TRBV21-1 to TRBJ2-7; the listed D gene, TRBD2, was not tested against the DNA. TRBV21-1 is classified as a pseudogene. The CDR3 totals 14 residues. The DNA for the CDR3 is TGTGCCAGCAGCGCTCAACTTACCCTCTACGAGCAGTACTTC. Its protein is CASSAQLTLYEQYF.

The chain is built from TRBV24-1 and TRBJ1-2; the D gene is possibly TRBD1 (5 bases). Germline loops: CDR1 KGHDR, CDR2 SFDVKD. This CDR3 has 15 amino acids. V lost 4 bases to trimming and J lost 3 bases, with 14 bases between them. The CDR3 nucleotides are TGTGCCACCAGTGACCCCAAAGGGGATGACTATGGCTACACCTTC. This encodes CATSDPKGDDYGYTF.

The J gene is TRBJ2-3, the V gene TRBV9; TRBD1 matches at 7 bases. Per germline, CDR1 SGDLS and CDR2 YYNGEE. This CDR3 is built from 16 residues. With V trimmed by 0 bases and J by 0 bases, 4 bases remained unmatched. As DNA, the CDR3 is TGTGCCAGCAGCGTAGCGCCACAGGGGAGCACAGATACGCAGTATTTT. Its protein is CASSVAPQGSTDTQYF.

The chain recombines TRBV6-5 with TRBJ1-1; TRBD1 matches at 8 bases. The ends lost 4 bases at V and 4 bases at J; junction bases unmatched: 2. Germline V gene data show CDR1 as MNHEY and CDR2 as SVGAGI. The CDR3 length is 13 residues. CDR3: CASSFTGGTEAFF. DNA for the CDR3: TGTGCCAGCAGTTTCACAGGGGGCACTGAAGCTTTCTTT.

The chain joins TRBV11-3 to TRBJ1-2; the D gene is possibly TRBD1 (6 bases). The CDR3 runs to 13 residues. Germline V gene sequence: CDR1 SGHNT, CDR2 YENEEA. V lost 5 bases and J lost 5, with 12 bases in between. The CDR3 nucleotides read TGTGCCAGCAGCCCAGGACAGCAATATGGCTACACCTTC. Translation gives CASSPGQQYGYTF.

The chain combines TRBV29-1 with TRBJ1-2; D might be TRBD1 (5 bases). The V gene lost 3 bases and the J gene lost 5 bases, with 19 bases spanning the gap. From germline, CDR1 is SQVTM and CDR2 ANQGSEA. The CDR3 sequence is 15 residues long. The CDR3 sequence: CSVELVGRDLYGYTF. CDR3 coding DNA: TGCAGCGTTGAGCTGGTGGGCAGGGATCTTTATGGCTACACCTTC.

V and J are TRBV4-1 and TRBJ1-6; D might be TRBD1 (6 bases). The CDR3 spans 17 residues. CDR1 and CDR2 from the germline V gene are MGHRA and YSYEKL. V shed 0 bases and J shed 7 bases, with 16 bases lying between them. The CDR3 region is CASSQDPPGVLNSPLHF. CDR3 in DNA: TGCGCCAGCAGCCAAGATCCCCCAGGGGTGCTAAATTCACCCCTCCACTTT.

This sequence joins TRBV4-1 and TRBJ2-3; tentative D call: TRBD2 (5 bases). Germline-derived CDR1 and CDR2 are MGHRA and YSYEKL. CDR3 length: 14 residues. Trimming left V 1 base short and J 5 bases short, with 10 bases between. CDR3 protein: CASSQAGRIDTQYF. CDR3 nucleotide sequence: TGCGCCAGCAGCCAAGCGGGAAGGATAGATACGCAGTATTTT.